This TCR beta chain was identified in a study of blood T cell repertoires in COVID-19. The assay was immunoSEQ multiplex PCR, and TCRdb's table has in-frame clones only and misses some. The sample contains 220,000 or so clones, 75% to 90% of which appear only once. CDR1 is ENHRY and CDR2 is SYGVKD in the germline V gene. CDR3 size: 12 residues. Trimming shortened V by 2 bases and J by 7 bases, and 8 bases separated the two germline ends. The receptor was derived from a woman aged 18-30 years in a cohort exposed to, infected with or recovered from COVID-19 (not recorded which). V is TRBV10-3 and J is TRBJ2-5; D unresolved. Sample: PBMCs or T cells enriched from blood (not recorded which). CDR3 in DNA: TGTGCCATCAGTGAGATTCGAGGGACCCAGTACTTC. Protein: CAISEIRGTQYF.